This T cell receptor beta chain was sequenced for a study of T cells in Graves' hyperthyroidism and ophthalmopathy. Study findings and constraints: Ophthalmopathy, which appeared later, was predicted by the model a median approximately six months before onset.

Ten or more counts support this clonotype. Its target is unknown. It was RNA transcripts that yielded the amplified TCR beta CDR3 regions. The primer set for the first-round RT-PCR of the TCR CDR3 was HTBI. TCRdb called the multiplex PCR reads again in MiXCR, with one record for every CDR3 protein. Of over 350,000 distinct CDR3 sequences in the sample, approximately 15% were seen once. CDR3 length equals 15 residues. V shed 4 bases and J shed 5 bases, with 17 bases lying between them. Germline CDR1 is SGHRS and CDR2 is YFSETQ. The clonotype was recovered from a man in his late teens or twenties with Graves' ophthalmopathy. Sequenced sample: blood. The rearrangement uses TRBV5-1 and TRBJ2-3, with D maybe TRBD2 (6 bases). The DNA for the CDR3 is TGCGCCAGCAGCCACGGGACTGCCCTGGGAGATACGCAGTATTTT. It yields the protein CASSHGTALGDTQYF.